The source of this T cell receptor (beta chain) is a study of blood T cells in healthy people across ages. Germline V gene lookup returns CDR1 SGHAT and CDR2 FQNNGV. The CDR3 length is 15 residues. Trimming pared 1 base from V and 2 bases from J, leaving 12 bases between. Primed by a sample-barcoded 5' primer and a J-beta primer mix, a second PCR proceeded for roughly 6 to 12 cycles. One entry per CDR3 protein, called by TCRdb with MiXCR from the 5' RACE reads. The profile shows about 1 million distinct CDR3 sequences, around 43% of them singletons. Sequencing used blood. This clonotype originated in a woman between 55 and 75 years old in good health. The chain joins TRBV11-2 to TRBJ2-7, with a weak D call TRBD2 (5 bases). DNA of the CDR3: TGTGCCAGCAGCTTAGTTCTAACTAGACCCTACGAGCAGTACTTC. It codes for CASSLVLTRPYEQYF.